The clone carrying this T cell receptor beta chain has ten or more counts. What it recognizes is unknown. The cohort's ophthalmopathy patients, a group with duration under 3 months, had a Clinical Activity Score of at least 3 and a NOSPECS grade of at least 4. Germline lookup yields CDR1 KGHSH and CDR2 LQKENI. CDR3 size: 14 residues. Trimming pared 3 bases from V and 6 bases from J, leaving 13 bases between. This entry belongs to a study of T cells in Graves' hyperthyroidism and ophthalmopathy. Study results and limitations: Ophthalmopathy was identified by the model a median 6.5 months ahead of onset.

TCR beta CDR3 region amplification was performed from RNA transcripts. The study used the HTBI primer set for a first-round RT-PCR of the TCR CDR3. TCRdb re-called the multiplex PCR reads with MiXCR, one entry per CDR3 protein. The profile shows roughly 500,000 distinct CDR3 sequences, more than 15% of them singletons. This sequence originates from a woman aged 25-40 years with Graves' ophthalmopathy. This chain links TRBV18 with TRBJ2-3; tentative D call: TRBD2 (6 bases). Material: blood. DNA of the CDR3: TGTGCCAGCTCACCCTGGACTACCCTGGATACGCAGTATTTT. Protein product: CASSPWTTLDTQYF.